The TCR beta chain under discussion was sequenced for a study of control samples from healthy donors and cancer patients. Measured with immunoSEQ multiplex PCR; TCRdb has only the in-frame clones, and not every one. The repertoire holds 150,000 to 200,000 clones, with almost 90% as singletons. The CDR3 length is 12 residues. Looked up from germline, CDR1 is LGHNT and CDR2 is FRNRAP. Trimming cost V 2 bases and J 6 bases, with 5 bases left between them. The receptor was derived from a woman between 45 and 65 years old in good health. The sample taken for sequencing was blood. The chain links TRBV12-5 to TRBJ2-1; no reliable D call. The CDR3 nucleotides read TGTGCTAGTGGTTTGCCACCCAATGAGCAGTTCTTC. Translation gives CASGLPPNEQFF.